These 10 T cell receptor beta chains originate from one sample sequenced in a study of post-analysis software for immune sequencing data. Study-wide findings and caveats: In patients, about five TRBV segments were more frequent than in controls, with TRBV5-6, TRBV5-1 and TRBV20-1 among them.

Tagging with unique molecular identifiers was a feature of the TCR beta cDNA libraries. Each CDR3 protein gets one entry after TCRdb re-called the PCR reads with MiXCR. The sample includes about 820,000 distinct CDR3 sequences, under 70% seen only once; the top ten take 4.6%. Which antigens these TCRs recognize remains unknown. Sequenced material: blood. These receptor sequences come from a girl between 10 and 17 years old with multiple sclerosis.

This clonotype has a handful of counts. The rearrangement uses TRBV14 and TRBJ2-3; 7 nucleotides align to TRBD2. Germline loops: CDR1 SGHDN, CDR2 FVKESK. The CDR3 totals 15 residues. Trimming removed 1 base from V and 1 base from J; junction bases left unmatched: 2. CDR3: CASSQVSGRTDTQYF. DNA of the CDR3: TGTGCCAGCAGCCAAGTTAGCGGGCGCACAGATACGCAGTATTTT.

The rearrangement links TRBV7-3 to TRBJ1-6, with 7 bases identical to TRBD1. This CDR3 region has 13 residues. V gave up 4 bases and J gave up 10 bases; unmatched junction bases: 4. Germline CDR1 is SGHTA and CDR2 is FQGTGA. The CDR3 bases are TGTGCCAGCAGCTCATCAGGGGGGTCACCCCTCCACTTT. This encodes CASSSSGGSPLHF.

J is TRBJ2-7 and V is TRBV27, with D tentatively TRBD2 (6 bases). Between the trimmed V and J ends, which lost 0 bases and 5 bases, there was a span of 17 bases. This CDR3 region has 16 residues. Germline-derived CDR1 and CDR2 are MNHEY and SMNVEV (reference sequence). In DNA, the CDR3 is TGTGCCAGCAGTTTATCGACTAGTTCTGCTATCGACGAGCAGTACTTC. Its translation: CASSLSTSSAIDEQYF.

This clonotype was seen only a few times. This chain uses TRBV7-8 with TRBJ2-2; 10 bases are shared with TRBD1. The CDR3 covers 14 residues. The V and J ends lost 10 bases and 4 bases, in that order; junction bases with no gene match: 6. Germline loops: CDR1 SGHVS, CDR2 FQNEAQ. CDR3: CATPTGGVTGELFF. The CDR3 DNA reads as TGTGCCACCCCGACAGGGGGCGTCACCGGGGAGCTGTTTTTT.

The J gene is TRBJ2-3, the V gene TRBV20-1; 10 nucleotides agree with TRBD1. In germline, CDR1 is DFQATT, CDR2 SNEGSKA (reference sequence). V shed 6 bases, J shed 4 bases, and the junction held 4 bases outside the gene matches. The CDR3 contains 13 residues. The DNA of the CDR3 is TGCAGTGCCATAGGACAGGGGGCAGATACGCAGTATTTT. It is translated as CSAIGQGADTQYF.

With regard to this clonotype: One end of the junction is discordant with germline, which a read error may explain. CDR3 nucleotide sequence: TGCGCCGGCAGCCAAGAGCCGGGGGACGGGTACGAGCAGTACTTC. Translating it yields CAGSQEPGDGYEQYF. The chain recombines TRBV4-1 with TRBJ2-7; a weak D match, TRBD2 (6 bases). The CDR3 sequence is 15 residues long. Germline V lookup: CDR1 MGHRA, CDR2 YSYEKL.

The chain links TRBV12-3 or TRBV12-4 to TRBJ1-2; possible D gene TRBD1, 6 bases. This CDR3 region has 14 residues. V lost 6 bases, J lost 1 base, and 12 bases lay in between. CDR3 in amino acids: CASRRQGGNYGYTF. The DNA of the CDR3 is TGTGCCAGCAGGAGACAAGGGGGTAACTATGGCTACACCTTC.

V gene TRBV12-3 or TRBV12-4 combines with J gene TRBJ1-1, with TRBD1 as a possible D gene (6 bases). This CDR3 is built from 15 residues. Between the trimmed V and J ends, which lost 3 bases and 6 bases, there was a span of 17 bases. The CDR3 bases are TGTGCCAGCAGTTTTGGAGTAGGGGGTCCTGCTGAAGCTTTCTTT. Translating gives CASSFGVGGPAEAFF.

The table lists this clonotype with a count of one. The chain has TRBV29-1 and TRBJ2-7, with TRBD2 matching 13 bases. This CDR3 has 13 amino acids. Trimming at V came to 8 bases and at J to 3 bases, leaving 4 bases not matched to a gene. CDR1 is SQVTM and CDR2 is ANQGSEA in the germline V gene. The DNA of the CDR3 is TGCAGCACCCGGACTAGCGGGAGCTACGAGCAGTACTTC. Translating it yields CSTRTSGSYEQYF.

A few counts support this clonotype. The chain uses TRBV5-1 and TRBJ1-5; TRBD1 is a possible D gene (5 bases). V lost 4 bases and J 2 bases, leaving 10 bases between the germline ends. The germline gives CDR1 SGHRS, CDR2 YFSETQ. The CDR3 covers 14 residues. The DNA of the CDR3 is TGCGCCAGCAGCCAGGACAACGGCAATCAGCCCCAGCATTTT. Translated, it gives CASSQDNGNQPQHF.